This entry features one TCR beta chain sequence. Antigen unknown. These data come from a study of radiation and T cells in renal cell carcinoma. Study-level findings and limits: From baseline, blood top tumor clonotypes peaked at 2 weeks post-radiation.

The V end lost 4 bases, the J end lost 2 bases, and 17 bases lay between the germline ends. Germline V gene sequence: CDR1 MDHEN, CDR2 SYDVKM. The CDR3 runs 16 residues. TCRdb keeps only in-frame clones here, not all; method: immunoSEQ multiplex PCR. The repertoire holds about 91,000 clones, 82% seen once, with 6% to 7% in the top ten. Specified time point: baseline pretreatment blood. The sample's treatment: 15 Gy SBRT to primary tumor, nephrectomy 4 weeks later. Serial blood draws occurred at baseline and 2 and 4 weeks post-SBRT. Sequenced here: blood, sampled from a patient whose treatment included radiotherapy and nephrectomy. This clonotype was obtained from a man aged 55 to 70 with renal cell carcinoma. The chain couples TRBV28 to TRBJ2-5, with D hard to call. CDR3 coding DNA: TGTGCCAGCAGTTCCCAGAGGCGGAGTATACAAGAGACCCAGTACTTC. Amino acid sequence: CASSSQRRSIQETQYF.